This TCR beta chain was retrieved from a study of blood T cells in healthy people across ages. The second PCR ran roughly 7 to 12 cycles with a sample-barcoded 5' primer and J-beta primers. TCRdb passed the 5' RACE reads through MiXCR, listing each CDR3 protein once. The table lists around 1.5 million distinct CDR3 sequences, approximately 40% of them singletons, with roughly 7.9% in the top ten. This clonotype was counted only a few times. Its specificity is not known. This CDR3 region has 15 residues. Germline V gene sequence: CDR1 MGHRA, CDR2 YSYEKL. The V end lost 4 bases, the J end lost 3 bases, and 15 bases lay between the germline ends. Study findings and constraints: Versus aged donors, long-lived donors had higher diversity and more naive CD4+ cells.

This clonotype was obtained from a woman younger than 35 in good health. Sequencing used blood. This chain uses TRBV4-1 with TRBJ1-2; a possible D gene is TRBD1 (5 bases). The CDR3 loop is CASSPETGTHYGYTF. The DNA of the CDR3 is TGCGCCAGCAGCCCGGAAACGGGGACCCACTATGGCTACACCTTC.